This T cell receptor beta chain was recovered during a study of a mutant IDH1 vaccine in newly diagnosed glioma. Study context: Vaccination was launched 4-6 weeks after radiotherapy alone, or with temozolomide cycles. Beforehand, treatment had been radiotherapy, temozolomide, or both; the majority received both.

CDR1 is LNHDA and CDR2 is SQIVND in the germline V gene (reference sequence). The ends were cut back, 3 bases at V and 0 bases at J, with 14 bases in the middle. This CDR3 spans 16 amino acids. Regarding the study as a whole: It was 80% to 95% of patients that developed vaccine-induced immune responses.

Noted time point: week 5, during vaccination. Vaccine doses each comprised 300 ug of mutant IDH1 20-mer peptide, with topical imiquimod. Diagnosis in the donors showed new WHO grade 3 or 4 astrocytomas that were IDH1-mutant and ATRX-lost. With respect to this clone: Its target is unknown.

Some clones are missing from TCRdb's copy, which holds only in-frame ones; the method was immunoSEQ multiplex PCR. The sample contains 45,000 to 65,000 clones, about 80% of which appear only once. This TCR was sampled from a woman between 18 and 29 years old with glioma. Some clones in this sample may be carry-over from other donors' samples. V is TRBV19 and J is TRBJ1-1, with D possibly TRBD1 on 6 matching bases. This sample comprised PBMCs, obtained from a glioma patient whose treatment included an IDH1 peptide vaccine. The CDR3 here is CASSITGFNMNTEAFF. DNA of the CDR3: TGTGCCAGTAGTATCACAGGGTTTAACATGAACACTGAAGCTTTCTTT. Full variable domain (outside the CDR3, taken from reference TRBV19 and TRBJ1-1): DGGITQSPKYLFRKEGQNVTLSCEQNLNHDAMYWYRQDPGQGLRLIYYSQIVNDFQKGDIAEGYSVSREKKESFPLTVTSAQKNPTAFYLCASSITGFNMNTEAFFGQGTRLTVV.